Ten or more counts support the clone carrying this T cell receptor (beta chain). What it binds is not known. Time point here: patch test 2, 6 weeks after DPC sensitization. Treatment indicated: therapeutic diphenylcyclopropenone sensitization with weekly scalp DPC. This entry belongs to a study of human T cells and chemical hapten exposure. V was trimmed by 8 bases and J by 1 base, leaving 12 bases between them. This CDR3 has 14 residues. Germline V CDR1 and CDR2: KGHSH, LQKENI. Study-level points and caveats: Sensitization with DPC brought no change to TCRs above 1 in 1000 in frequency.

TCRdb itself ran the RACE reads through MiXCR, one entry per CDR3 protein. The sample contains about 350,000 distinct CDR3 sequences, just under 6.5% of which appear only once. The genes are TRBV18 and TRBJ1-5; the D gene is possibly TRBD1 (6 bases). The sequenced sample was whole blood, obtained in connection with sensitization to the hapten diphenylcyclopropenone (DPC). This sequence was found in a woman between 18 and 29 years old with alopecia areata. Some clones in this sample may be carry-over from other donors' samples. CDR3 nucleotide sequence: TGTGCCAGCAGCCAACAGGGAAGCAATCAGCCCCAGCATTTT. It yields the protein CASSQQGSNQPQHF.